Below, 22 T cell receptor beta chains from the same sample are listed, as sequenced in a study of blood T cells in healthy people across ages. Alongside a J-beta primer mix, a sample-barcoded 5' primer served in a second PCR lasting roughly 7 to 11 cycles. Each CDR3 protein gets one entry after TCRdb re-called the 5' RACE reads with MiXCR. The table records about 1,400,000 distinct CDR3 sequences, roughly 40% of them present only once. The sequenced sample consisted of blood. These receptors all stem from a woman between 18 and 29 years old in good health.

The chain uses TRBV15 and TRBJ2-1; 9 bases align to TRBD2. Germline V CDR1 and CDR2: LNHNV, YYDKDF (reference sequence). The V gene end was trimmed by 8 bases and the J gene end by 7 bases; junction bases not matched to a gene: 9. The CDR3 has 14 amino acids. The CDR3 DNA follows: TGTGCCACCGAAGGGGCGGGAGGGTGGAATGAGCAGTTCTTC. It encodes CATEGAGGWNEQFF.

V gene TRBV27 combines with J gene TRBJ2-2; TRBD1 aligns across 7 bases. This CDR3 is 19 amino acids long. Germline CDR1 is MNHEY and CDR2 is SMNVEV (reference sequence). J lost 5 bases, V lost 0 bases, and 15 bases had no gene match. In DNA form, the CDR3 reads TGTGCCAGCAGTTTATCCTCGCCAAGACAGGGCGGTAGGACCGGGGAGCTGTTTTTT. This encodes CASSLSSPRQGGRTGELFF.

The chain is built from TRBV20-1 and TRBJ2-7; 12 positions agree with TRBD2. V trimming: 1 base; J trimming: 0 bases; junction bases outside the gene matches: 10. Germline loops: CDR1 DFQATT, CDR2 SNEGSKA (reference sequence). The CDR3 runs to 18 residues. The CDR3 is CSARVSGLAGIPSYEQYF. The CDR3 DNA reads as TGCAGTGCTAGAGTGTCAGGACTAGCGGGGATACCCTCCTACGAGCAGTACTTC.

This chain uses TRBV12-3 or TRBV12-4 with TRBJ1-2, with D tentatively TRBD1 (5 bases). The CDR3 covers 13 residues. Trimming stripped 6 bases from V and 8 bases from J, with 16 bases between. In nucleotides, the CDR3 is TGTGCCAGCAGCCTAGACAGACTTGGGGGCTACACCTTC. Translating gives CASSLDRLGGYTF.

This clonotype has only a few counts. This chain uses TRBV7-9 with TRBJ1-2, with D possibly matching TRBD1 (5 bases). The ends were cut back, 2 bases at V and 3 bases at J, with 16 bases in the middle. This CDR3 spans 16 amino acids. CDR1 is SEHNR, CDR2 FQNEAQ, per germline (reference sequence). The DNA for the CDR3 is TGTGCCAGCAGCTTACGGGACTTTACTGATGACTATGGCTACACCTTC. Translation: CASSLRDFTDDYGYTF.

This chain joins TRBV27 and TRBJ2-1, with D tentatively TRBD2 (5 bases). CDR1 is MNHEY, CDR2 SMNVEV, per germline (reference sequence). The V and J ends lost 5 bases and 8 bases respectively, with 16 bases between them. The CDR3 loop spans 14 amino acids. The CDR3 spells CASSRALAHDEQFF. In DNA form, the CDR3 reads TGTGCCAGCAGTCGGGCTCTAGCACACGATGAGCAGTTCTTC.

The CDR3 here is CATRDRRNTEAFF. CDR3 nucleotide sequence: TGTGCCACCAGGGACCGCAGGAACACTGAAGCTTTCTTT. The V call is TRBV24-1, the J call TRBJ1-1, with no clear D. Germline CDR1 KGHDR, CDR2 SFDVKD. V lost 7 bases and J 1 base, leaving 9 bases between the germline ends. CDR3 length: 13 residues.

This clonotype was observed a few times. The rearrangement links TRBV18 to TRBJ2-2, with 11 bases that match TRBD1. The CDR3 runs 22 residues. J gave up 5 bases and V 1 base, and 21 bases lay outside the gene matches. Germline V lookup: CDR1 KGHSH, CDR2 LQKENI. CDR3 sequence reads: CASSPRDPDRGRTLLTTGELFF. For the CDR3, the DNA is TGTGCCAGCTCACCACGAGATCCGGACAGGGGGCGAACCCTACTAACAACCGGGGAGCTGTTTTTT.

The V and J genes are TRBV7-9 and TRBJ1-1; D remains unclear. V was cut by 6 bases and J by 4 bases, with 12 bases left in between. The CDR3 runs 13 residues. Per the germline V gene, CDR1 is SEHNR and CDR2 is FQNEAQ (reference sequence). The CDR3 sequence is CASSPRQLTEAFF. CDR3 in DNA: TGTGCCAGCAGTCCGAGGCAGCTCACTGAAGCTTTCTTT. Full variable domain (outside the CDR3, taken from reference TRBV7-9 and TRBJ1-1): DTGVSQNPRHKITKRGQNVTFRCDPISEHNRLYWYRQTLGQGPEFLTYFQNEAQLEKSRLLSDRFSAERPKGSFSTLEIQRTEQGDSAMYLCASSPRQLTEAFFGQGTRLTVV.

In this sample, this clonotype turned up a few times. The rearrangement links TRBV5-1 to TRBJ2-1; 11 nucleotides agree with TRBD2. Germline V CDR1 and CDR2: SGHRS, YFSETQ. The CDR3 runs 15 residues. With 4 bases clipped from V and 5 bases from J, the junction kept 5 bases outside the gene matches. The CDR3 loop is CASSTSGSVHNEQFF. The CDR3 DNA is TGCGCCAGCAGCACTAGCGGGAGCGTCCACAATGAGCAGTTCTTC.

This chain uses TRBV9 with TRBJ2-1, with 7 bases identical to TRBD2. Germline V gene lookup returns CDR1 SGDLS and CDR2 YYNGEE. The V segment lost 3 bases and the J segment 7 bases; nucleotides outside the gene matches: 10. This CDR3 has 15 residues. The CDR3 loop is CASSENRGSWNEQFF. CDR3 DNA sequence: TGTGCCAGCAGCGAGAACCGCGGGAGTTGGAATGAGCAGTTCTTC.

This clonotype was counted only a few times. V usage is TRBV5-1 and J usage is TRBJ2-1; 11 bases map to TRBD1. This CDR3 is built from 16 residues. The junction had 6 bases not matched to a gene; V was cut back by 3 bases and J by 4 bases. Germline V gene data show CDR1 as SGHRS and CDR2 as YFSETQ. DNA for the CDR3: TGCGCCAGCAGCTCCGAGGGACAGGGGGTTTACAATGAGCAGTTCTTC. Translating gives CASSSEGQGVYNEQFF. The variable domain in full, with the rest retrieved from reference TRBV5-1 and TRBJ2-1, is KAGVTQTPRYLIKTRGQQVTLSCSPISGHRSVSWYQQTPGQGLQFLFEYFSETQRNKGNFPGRFSGRQFSNSRSEMNVSTLELGDSALYLCASSSEGQGVYNEQFFGPGTRLTVL.

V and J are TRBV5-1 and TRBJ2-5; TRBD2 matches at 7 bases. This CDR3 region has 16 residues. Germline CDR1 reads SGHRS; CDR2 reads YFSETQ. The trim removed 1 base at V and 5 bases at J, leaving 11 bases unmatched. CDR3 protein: CASSLPGGSSRETQYF. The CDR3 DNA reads TGCGCCAGCAGCTTGCCCGGCGGGAGTAGTAGGGAGACCCAGTACTTC.

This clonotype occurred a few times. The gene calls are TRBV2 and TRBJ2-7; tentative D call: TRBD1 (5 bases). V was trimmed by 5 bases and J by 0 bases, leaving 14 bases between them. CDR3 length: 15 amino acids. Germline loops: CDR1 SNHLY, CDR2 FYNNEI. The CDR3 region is CASSISGKSSYEQYF. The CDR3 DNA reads TGTGCCAGCAGTATCTCAGGGAAGAGCTCCTACGAGCAGTACTTC. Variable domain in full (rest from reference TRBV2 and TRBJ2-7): EPEVTQTPSHQVTQMGQEVILRCVPISNHLYFYWYRQILGQKVEFLVSFYNNEISEKSEIFDDQFSVERPDGSNFTLKIRSTKLEDSAMYFCASSISGKSSYEQYFGPGTRLTVT.

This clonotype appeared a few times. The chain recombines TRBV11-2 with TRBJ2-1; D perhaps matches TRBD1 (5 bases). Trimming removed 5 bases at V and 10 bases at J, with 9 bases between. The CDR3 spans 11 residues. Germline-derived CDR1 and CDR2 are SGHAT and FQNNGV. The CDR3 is CASSPWGEQFF. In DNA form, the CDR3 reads TGTGCCAGCAGCCCGTGGGGCGAGCAGTTCTTC. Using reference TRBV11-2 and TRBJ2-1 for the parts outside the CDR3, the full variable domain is EAGVAQSPRYKIIEKRQSVAFWCNPISGHATLYWYQQILGQGPKLLIQFQNNGVVDDSQLPKDRFSAERLKGVDSTLKIQPAKLEDSAVYLCASSPWGEQFFGPGTRLTVL.

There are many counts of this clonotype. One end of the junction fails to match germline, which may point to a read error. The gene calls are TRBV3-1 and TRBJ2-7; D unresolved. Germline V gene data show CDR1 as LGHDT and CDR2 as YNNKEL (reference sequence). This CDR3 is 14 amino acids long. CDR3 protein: CASSQEPSSYEQYF. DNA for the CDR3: TGCGCCAGCAGTCAGGAACCGAGCTCCTACGAGCAGTACTTC.

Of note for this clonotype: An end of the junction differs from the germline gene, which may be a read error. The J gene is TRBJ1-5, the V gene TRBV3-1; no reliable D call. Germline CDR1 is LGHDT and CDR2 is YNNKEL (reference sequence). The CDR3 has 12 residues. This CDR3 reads CASSQGRQPRHF. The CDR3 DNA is TGTGCCAGCAGCCAAGGAAGGCAGCCCCGGCATTTT.

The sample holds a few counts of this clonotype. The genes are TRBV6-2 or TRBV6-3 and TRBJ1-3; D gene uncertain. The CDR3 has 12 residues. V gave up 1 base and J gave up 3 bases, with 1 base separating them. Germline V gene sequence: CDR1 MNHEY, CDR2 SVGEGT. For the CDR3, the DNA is TGTGCCAGCAGTTACTATGGAAACACCATATATTTT. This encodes CASSYYGNTIYF.

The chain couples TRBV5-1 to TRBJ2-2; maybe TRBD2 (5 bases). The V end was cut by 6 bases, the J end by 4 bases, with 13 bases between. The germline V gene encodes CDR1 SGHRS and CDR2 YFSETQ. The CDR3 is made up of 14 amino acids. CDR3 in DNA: TGCGCCAGCAAACCCGGAGGCGGCACCGGGGAGCTGTTTTTT. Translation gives CASKPGGGTGELFF.

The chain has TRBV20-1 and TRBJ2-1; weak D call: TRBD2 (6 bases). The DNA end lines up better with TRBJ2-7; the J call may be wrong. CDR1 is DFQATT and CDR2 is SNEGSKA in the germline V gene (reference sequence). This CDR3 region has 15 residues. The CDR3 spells CSARVSGGVYNEQYF. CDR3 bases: TGCAGTGCTAGAGTCTCGGGCGGGGTTTACAATGAGCAGTACTTC.

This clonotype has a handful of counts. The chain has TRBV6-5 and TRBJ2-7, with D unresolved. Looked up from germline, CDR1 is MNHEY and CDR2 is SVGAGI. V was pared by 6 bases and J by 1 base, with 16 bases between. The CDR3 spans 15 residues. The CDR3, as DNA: TGTGCCAGCAGAGCTCTAGTTATAGGTTCCTACGAGCAGTACTTC. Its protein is CASRALVIGSYEQYF.

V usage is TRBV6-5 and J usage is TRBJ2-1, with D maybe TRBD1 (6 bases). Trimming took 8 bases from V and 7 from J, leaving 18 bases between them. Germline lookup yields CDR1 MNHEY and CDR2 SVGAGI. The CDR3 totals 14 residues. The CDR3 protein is CASRIQGLGNEQFF. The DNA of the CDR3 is TGTGCCAGCCGAATACAGGGTTTGGGTAATGAGCAGTTCTTC.